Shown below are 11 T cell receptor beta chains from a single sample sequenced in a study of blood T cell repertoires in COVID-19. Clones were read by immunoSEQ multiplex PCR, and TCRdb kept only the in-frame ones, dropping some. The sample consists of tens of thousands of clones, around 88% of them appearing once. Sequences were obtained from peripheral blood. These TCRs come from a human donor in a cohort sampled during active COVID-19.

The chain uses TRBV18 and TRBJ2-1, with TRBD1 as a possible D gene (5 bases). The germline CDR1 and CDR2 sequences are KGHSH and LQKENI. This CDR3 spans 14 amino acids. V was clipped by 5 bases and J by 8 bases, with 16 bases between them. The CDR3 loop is CASSSLQGRDEQFF. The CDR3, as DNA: TGTGCCAGCTCATCCCTTCAGGGTCGGGATGAGCAGTTCTTC.

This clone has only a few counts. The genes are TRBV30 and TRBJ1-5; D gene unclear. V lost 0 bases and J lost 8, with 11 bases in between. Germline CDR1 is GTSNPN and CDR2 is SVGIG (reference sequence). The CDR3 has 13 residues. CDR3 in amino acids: CAWSVNLGEPQHF. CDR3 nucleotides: TGTGCCTGGAGTGTAAACCTTGGAGAGCCCCAGCATTTT.

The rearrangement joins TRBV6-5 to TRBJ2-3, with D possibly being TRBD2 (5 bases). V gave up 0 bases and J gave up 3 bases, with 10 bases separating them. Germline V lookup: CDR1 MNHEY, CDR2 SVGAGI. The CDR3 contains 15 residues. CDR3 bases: TGTGCCAGCAGTTACTCGGGAGTTGGGACAGATACGCAGTATTTT. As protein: CASSYSGVGTDTQYF.

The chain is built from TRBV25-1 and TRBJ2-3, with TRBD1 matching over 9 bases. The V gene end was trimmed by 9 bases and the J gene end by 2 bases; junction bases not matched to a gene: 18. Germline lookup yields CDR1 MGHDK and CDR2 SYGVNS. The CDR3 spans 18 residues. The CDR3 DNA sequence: TGTGCCAGTGGTACAGGGGGCCATTCCAGCGATTACACAGATACGCAGTATTTT. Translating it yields CASGTGGHSSDYTDTQYF.

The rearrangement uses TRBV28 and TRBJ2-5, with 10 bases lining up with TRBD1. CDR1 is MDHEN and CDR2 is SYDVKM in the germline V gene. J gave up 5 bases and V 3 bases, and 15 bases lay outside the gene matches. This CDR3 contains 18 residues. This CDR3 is CASSFLDSDRGIVETQYF. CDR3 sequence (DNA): TGTGCCAGCAGTTTTCTCGATTCGGACAGGGGGATAGTGGAGACCCAGTACTTC. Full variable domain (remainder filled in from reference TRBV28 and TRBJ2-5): DVKVTQSSRYLVKRTGEKVFLECVQDMDHENMFWYRQDPGLGLRLIYFSYDVKMKEKGDIPEGYSVSREKKERFSLILESASTNQTSMYLCASSFLDSDRGIVETQYFGPGTRLLVL.

The CDR3 DNA follows: TGTGCCAGCAGCCGCGGTGGGAGTGCGCAGTATTTT. Translating it yields CASSRGGSAQYF. The chain joins TRBV5-4 to TRBJ2-3; tentative D call: TRBD2 (5 bases). Germline lookup yields CDR1 SGHNT and CDR2 YYREEE (reference sequence). The V end lost 4 bases, the J end lost 10 bases, and 13 bases lay between the germline ends. This CDR3 spans 12 amino acids.

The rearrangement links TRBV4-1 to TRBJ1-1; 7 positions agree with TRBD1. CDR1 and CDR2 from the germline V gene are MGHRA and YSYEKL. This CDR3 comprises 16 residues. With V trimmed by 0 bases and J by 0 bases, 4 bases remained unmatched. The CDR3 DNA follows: TGCGCCAGCAGCCAAGATAGGGACAGAATGAACACTGAAGCTTTCTTT. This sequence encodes CASSQDRDRMNTEAFF.

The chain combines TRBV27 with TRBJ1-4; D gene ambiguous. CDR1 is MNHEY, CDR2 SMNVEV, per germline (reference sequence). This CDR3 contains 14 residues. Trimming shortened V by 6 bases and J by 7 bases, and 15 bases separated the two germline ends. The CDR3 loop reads CASREDGRVEKLFF. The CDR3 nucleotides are TGTGCCAGCAGGGAAGACGGGCGGGTTGAAAAACTGTTTTTT.

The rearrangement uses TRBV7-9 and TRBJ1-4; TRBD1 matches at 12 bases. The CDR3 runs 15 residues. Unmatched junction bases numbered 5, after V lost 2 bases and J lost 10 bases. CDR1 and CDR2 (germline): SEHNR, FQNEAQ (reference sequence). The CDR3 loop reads CASSLMGQGARKLFF. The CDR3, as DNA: TGTGCCAGCAGCTTAATGGGACAGGGGGCCAGAAAACTGTTTTTT.

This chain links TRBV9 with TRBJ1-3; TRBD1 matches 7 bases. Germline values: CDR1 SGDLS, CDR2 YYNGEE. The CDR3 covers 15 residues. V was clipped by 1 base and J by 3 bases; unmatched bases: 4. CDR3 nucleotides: TGTGCCAGCAGCGTAACGACAGGGATTGGAAACACCATATATTTT. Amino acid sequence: CASSVTTGIGNTIYF.

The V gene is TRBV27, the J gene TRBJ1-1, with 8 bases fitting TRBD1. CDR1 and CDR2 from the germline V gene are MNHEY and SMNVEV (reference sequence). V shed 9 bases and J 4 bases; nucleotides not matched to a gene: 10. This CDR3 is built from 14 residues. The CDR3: CASRRTGLITEAFF. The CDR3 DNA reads TGTGCCAGTCGAAGGACAGGGTTGATCACTGAAGCTTTCTTT.